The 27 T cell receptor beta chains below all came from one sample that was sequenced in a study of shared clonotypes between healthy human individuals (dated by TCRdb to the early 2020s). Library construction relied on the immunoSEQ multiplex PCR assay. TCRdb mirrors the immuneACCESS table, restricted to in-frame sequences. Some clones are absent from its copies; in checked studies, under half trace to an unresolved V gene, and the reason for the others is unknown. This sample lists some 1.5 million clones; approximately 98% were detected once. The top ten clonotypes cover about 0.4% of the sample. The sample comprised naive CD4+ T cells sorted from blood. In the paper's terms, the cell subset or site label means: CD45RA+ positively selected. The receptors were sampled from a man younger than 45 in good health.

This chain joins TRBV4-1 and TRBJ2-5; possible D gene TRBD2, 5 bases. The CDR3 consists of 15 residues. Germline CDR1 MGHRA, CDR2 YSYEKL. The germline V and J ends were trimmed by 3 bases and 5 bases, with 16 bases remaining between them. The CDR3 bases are TGCGCCAGCAGCCAGTCTCTAAAGAGAGGGGAGACCCAGTACTTC. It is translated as CASSQSLKRGETQYF.

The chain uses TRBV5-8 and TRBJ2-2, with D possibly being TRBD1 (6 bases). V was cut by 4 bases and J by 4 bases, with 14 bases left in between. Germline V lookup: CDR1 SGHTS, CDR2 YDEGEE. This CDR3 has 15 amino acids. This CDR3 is CASSAGDRPTGELFF. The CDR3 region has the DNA TGTGCCAGCAGCGCCGGAGACAGGCCCACCGGGGAGCTGTTTTTT. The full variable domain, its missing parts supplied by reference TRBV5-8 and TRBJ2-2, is EAGVTQSPTHLIKTRGQQATLRCSPISGHTSVYWYQQALGLGLQFLLWYDEGEERNRGNFPPRFSGRQFPNYSSELNVNALELEDSALYLCASSAGDRPTGELFFGEGSRLTVL.

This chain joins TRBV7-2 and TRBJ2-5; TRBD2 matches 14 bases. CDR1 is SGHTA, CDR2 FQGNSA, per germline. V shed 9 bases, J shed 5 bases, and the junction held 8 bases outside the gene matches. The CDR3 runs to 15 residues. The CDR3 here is CARSRTSGRRETQYF. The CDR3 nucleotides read TGTGCCAGAAGCAGGACTAGCGGGAGGAGGGAGACCCAGTACTTC. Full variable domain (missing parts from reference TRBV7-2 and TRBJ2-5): GAGVSQSPSNKVTEKGKDVELRCDPISGHTALYWYRQSLGQGLEFLIYFQGNSAPDKSGLPSDRFSAERTGGSVSTLTIQRTQQEDSAVYLCARSRTSGRRETQYFGPGTRLLVL.

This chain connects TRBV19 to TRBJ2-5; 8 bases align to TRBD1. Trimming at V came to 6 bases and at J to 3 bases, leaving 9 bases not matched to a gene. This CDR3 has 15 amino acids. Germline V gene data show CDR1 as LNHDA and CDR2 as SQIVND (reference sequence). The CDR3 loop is CASRLQGDLKETQYF. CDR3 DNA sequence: TGTGCCAGTAGATTACAGGGGGACCTTAAAGAGACCCAGTACTTC.

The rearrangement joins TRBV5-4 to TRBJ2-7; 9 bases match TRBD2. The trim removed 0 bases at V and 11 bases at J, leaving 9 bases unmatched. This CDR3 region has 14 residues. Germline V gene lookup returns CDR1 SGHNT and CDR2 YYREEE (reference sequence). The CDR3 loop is CASSLGLAVPTKYF. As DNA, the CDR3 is TGTGCCAGCAGCTTGGGACTAGCGGTTCCTACGAAGTACTTC.

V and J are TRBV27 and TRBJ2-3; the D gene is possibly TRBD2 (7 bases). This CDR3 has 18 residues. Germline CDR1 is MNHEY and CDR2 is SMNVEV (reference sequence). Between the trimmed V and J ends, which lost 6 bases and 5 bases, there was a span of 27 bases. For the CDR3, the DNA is TGTGCCAGCAGCCGAAAGGGGGTTGGGGGGGGAAGGAGAGATACGCAGTATTTT. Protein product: CASSRKGVGGGRRDTQYF.

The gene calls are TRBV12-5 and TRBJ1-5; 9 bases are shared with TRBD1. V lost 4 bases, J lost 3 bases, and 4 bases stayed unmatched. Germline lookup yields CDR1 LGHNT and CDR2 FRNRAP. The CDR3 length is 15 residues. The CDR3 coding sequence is TGTGCTAGTGGTTCGGGACAGGGTAACAATCAGCCCCAGCATTTT. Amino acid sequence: CASGSGQGNNQPQHF.

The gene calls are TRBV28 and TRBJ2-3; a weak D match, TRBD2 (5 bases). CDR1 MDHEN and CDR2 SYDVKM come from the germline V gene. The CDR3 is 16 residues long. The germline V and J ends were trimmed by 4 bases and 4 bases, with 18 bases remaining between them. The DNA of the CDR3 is TGTGCCAGCAGTTATGACGGAGGTCCCCGCGCAGATACGCAGTATTTT. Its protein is CASSYDGGPRADTQYF. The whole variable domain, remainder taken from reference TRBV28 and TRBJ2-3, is DVKVTQSSRYLVKRTGEKVFLECVQDMDHENMFWYRQDPGLGLRLIYFSYDVKMKEKGDIPEGYSVSREKKERFSLILESASTNQTSMYLCASSYDGGPRADTQYFGPGTRLTVL.

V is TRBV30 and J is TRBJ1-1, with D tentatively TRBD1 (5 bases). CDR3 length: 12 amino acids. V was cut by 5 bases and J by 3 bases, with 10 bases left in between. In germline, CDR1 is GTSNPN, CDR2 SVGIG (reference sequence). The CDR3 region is CAWLDSYTEAFF. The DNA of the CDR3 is TGTGCCTGGCTCGACAGCTACACTGAAGCTTTCTTT.

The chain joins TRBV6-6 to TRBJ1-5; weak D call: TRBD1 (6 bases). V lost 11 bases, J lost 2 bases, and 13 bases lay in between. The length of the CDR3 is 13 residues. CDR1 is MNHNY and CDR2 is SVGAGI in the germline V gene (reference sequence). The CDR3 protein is CAAKGGGNQPQHF. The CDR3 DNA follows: TGTGCCGCCAAAGGGGGGGGCAATCAGCCCCAGCATTTT.

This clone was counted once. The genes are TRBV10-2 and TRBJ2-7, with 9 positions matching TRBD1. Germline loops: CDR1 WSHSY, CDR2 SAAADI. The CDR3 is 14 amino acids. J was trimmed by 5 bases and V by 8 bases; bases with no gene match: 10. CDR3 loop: CASGKQGAQNEQYF. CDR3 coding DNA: TGCGCCAGCGGAAAACAGGGGGCGCAAAACGAGCAGTACTTC.

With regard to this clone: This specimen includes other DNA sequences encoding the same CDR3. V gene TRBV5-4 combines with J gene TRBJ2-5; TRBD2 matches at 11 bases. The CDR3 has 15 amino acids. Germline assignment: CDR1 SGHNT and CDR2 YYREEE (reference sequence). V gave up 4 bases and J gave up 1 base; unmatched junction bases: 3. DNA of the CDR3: TGTGCCAGCAGCCTCGGACTAGCGGGCCAAGAGACCCAGTACTTC. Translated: CASSLGLAGQETQYF.

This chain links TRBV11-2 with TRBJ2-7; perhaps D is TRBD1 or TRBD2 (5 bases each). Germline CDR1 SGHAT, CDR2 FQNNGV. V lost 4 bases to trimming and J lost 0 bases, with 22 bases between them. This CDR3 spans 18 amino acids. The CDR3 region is CASSSLRGPRDDSYEQYF. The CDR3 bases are TGTGCCAGCAGCTCATTACGGGGTCCACGGGACGACTCCTACGAGCAGTACTTC.

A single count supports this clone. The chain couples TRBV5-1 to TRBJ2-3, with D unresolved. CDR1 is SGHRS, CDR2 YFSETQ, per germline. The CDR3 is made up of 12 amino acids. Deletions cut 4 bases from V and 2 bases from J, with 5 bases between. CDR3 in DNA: TGCGCCAGCAGCATCCCCACAGATACGCAGTATTTT. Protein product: CASSIPTDTQYF.

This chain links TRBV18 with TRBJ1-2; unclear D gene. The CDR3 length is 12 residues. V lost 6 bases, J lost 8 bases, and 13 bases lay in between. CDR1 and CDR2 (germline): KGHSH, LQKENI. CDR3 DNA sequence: TGTGCCAGCTCCCTGAGGCACCTCGGCTACACCTTC. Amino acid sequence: CASSLRHLGYTF.

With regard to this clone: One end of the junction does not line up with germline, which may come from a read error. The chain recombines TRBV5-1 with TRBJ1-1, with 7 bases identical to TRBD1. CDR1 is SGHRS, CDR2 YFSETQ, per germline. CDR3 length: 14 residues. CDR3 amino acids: CATSEQGLNTEAFF. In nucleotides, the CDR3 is TGCGCCACCAGCGAACAGGGGTTGAACACTGAAGCTTTCTTT.

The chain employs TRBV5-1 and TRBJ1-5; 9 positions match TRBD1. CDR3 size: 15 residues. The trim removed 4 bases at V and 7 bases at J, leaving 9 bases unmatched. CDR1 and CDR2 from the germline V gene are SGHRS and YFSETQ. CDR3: CASSPGQGRGQPQHF. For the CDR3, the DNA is TGCGCCAGCAGCCCGGGACAGGGACGAGGGCAGCCCCAGCATTTT.

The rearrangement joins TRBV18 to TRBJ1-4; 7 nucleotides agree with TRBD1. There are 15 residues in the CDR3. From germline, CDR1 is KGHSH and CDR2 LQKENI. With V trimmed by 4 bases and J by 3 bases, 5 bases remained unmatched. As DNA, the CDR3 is TGTGCCAGCTCACTCCAGGGACAGCCTAATGAAAAACTGTTTTTT. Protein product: CASSLQGQPNEKLFF.

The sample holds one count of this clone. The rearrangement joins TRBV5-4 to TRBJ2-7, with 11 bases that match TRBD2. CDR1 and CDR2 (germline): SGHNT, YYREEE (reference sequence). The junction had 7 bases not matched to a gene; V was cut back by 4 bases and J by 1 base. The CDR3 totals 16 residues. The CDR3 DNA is TGTGCCAGCAGCCCGGAACTAGCGGGAGCGTCCTACGAGCAGTACTTC. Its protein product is CASSPELAGASYEQYF.

In nucleotides, the CDR3 is TGTGCCAGCAGTGAACAGGGACAGGGGCTTCAGCCCCAGCATTTT. Translated: CASSEQGQGLQPQHF. The chain uses TRBV6-1 and TRBJ1-5; 10 bases match TRBD1. The CDR3 is 15 residues long. Germline CDR1 and CDR2: MNHNS and SASEGT. Germline trimming cut 2 bases from V and 6 bases from J; bases unmatched to any gene: 4.

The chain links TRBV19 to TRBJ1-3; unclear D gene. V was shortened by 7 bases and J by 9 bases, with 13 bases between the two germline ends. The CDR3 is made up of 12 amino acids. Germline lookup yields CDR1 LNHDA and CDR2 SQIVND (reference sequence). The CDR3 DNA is TGTGCCAGTACAATAGATCGGTCCACCATATATTTT. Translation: CASTIDRSTIYF.

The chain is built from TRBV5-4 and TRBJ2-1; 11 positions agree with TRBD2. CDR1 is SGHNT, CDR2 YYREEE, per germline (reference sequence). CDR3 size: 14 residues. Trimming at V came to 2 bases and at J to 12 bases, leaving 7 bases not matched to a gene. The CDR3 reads CASSFVAGGPGQFF. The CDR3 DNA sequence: TGTGCCAGCAGCTTCGTAGCGGGAGGGCCGGGGCAGTTCTTC.

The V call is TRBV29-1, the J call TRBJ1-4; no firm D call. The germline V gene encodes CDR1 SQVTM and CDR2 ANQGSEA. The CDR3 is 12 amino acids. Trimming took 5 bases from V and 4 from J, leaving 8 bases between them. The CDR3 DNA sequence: TGCAGCGTTAGGCAGAATAATGAAAAACTGTTTTTT. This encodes CSVRQNNEKLFF.

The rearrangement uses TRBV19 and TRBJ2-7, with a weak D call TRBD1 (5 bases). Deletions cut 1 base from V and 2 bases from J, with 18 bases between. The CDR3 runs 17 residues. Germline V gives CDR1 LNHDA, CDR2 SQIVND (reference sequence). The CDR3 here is CASSIGYEGAQTYEQYF. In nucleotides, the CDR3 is TGTGCCAGTAGTATAGGGTATGAAGGGGCCCAGACCTACGAGCAGTACTTC.

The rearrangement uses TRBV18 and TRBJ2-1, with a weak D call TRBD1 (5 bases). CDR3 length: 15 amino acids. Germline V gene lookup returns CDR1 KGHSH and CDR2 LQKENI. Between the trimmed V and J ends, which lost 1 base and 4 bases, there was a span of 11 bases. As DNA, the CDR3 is TGTGCCAGCTCACCACGAAGACAGATATACAATGAGCAGTTCTTC. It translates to CASSPRRQIYNEQFF. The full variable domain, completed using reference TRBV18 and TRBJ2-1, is NAGVMQNPRHLVRRRGQEARLRCSPMKGHSHVYWYRQLPEEGLKFMVYLQKENIIDESGMPKERFSAEFPKEGPSILRIQQVVRGDSAAYFCASSPRRQIYNEQFFGPGTRLTVL.

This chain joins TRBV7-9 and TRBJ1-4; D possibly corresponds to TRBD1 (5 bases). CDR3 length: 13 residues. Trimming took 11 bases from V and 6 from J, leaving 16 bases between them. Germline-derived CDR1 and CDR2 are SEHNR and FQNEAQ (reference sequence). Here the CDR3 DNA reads TGTGCCGGTCAGGGTCCCGTTGATGAAAAACTGTTTTTT. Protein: CAGQGPVDEKLFF.

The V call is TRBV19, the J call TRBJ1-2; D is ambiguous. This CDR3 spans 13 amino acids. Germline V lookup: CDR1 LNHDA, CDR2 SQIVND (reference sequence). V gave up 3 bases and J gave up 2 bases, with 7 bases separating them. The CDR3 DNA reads TGTGCCAGTAGTATGGAGAAAAACTATGGCTACACCTTC. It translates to CASSMEKNYGYTF.